The T cell receptor beta chain under discussion was sequenced for a study of cytomegalovirus exposure and HLA in healthy donors. Primers: 60 Vbeta forward and 13 Jbeta reverse. Profiled with immunoSEQ multiplex PCR; TCRdb holds only in-frame clones, not every one. The profile shows approximately 180,000 clones, 75% of them singletons. This clone showed up just a few times. V lost 0 bases and J lost 5, with 10 bases in between. Germline CDR1 reads SGHNT; CDR2 reads YENEEA. The CDR3 totals 14 residues. Sequencing was done on a sample of PBMCs. The chain joins TRBV11-3 to TRBJ1-1; D unresolved. The clonotype was recovered from a male donor in good health and CMV-seronegative. The CDR3 loop is CASSLERQLTEAFF. As DNA, the CDR3 is TGTGCCAGCAGCTTAGAACGCCAGTTGACTGAAGCTTTCTTT.